This T cell receptor (beta chain) was captured in a study of blood T cells in healthy people across ages. The study drew donors from healthy Caucasian individuals in Russia aged roughly 6 to 90. A sample-barcoded 5' primer and a J-beta primer mix were used in a second PCR of about 7 to 11 cycles. TCRdb re-called the 5' RACE reads through MiXCR, storing one row per CDR3 protein. The table includes 1,800,000 or so distinct CDR3 sequences, around 40% detected once. Germline V gene sequence: CDR1 SNHLY, CDR2 FYNNEI. The V gene lost 2 bases and the J gene lost 5 bases, with 15 bases spanning the gap. The CDR3 is 15 residues long.

Sequencing input: blood. This receptor was taken from a human donor in good health. The rearrangement links TRBV2 to TRBJ1-1, with a possible D match to TRBD1 (6 bases). In DNA form, the CDR3 reads TGTGCCAGCAGTGAAAGGGAGGGGGGTGGAACTGAAGCTTTCTTT. This sequence encodes CASSEREGGGTEAFF.